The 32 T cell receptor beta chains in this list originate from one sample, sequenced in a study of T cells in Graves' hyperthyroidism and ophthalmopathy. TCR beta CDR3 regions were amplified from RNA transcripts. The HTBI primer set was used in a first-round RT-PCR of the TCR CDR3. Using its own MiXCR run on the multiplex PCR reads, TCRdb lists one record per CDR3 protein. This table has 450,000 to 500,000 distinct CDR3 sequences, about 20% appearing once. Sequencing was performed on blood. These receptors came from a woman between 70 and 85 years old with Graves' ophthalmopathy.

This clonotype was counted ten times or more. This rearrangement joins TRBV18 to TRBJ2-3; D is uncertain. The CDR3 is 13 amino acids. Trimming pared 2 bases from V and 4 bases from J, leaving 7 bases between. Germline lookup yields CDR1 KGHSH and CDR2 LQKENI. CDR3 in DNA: TGTGCCAGCTCACCATCCCTCGCAGATACGCAGTATTTT. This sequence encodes CASSPSLADTQYF. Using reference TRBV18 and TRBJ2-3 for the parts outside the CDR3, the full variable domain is NAGVMQNPRHLVRRRGQEARLRCSPMKGHSHVYWYRQLPEEGLKFMVYLQKENIIDESGMPKERFSAEFPKEGPSILRIQQVVRGDSAAYFCASSPSLADTQYFGPGTRLTVL.

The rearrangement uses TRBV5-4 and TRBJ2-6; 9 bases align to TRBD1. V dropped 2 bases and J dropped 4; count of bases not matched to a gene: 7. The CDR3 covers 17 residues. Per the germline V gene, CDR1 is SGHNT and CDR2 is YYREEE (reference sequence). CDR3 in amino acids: CASSLSQGAWGANVLTF. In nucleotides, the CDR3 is TGTGCCAGCAGCTTATCACAGGGGGCCTGGGGGGCCAACGTCCTGACTTTC.

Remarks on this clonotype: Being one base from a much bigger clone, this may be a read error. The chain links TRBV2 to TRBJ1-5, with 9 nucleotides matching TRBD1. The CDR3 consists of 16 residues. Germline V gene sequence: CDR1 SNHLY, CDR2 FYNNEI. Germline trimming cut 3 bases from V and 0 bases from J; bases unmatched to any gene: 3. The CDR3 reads CASSETGGHSNQPQHF. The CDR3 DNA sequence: TGTGCCAGCAGTGAGACAGGGGGGCATAGCAATCAGCCCCAGCATTTT.

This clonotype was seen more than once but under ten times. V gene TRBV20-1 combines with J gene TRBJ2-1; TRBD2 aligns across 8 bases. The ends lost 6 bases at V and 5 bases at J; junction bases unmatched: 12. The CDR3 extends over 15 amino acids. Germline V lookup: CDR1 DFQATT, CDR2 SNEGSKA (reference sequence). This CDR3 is CSAPNTGTRDNEQFF. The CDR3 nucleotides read TGCAGTGCCCCAAACACCGGGACTAGGGACAATGAGCAGTTCTTC.

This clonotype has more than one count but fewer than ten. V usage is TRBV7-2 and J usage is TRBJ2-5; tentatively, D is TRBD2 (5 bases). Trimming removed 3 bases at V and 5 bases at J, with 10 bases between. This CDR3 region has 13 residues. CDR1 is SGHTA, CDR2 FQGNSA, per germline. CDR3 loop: CASSFVGSETQYF. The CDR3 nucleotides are TGTGCCAGCAGCTTCGTAGGGAGTGAGACCCAGTACTTC.

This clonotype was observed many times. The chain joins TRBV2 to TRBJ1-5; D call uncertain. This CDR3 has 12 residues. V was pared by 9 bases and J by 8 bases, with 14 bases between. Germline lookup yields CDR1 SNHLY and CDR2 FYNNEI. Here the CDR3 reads CASDNVGEPQHF. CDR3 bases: TGTGCCAGTGACAACGTCGGGGAGCCCCAGCATTTT.

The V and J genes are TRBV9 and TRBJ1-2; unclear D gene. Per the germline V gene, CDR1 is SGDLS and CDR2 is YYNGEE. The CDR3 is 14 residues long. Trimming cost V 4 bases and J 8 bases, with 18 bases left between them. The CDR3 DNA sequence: TGTGCCAGCAGCAACGGACGGAATCCTGCGGGCTACACCTTC. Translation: CASSNGRNPAGYTF.

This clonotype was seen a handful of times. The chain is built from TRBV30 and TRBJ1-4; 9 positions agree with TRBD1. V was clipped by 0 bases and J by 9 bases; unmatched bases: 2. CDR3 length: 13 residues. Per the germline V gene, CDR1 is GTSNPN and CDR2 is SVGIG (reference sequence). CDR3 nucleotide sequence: TGTGCCTGGAGTGTACAGGGGGCGCAAAAACTGTTTTTT. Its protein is CAWSVQGAQKLFF. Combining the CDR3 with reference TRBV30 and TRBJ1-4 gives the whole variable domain SQTIHQWPATLVQPVGSPLSLECTVEGTSNPNLYWYRQAAGRGLQLLFYSVGIGQISSEVPQNLSASRPQDRQFILSSKKLLLSDSGFYLCAWSVQGAQKLFFGSGTQLSVL.

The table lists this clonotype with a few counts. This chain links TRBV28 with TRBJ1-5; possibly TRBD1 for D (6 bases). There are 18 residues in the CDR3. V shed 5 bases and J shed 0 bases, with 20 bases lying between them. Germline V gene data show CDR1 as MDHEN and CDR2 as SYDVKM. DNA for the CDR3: TGTGCCAGCAGTATGCTACAGGGCGGCCCGGATAGCAATCAGCCCCAGCATTTT. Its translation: CASSMLQGGPDSNQPQHF.

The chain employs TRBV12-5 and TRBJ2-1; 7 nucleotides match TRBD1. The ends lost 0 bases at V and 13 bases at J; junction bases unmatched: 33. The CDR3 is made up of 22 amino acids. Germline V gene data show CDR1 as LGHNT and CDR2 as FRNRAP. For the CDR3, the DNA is TGTGCTAGTGGTTTGGTACCCGACAGGGCGTCTGCACTTGTGCAGGGGCACAATAGTCAGTTCTTC. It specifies CASGLVPDRASALVQGHNSQFF.

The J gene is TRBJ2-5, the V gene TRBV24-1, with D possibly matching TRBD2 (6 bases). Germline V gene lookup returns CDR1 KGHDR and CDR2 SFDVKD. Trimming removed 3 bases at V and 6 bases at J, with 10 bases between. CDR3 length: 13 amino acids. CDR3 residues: CATSDGGIQTQYF. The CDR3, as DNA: TGTGCCACCAGTGATGGCGGGATACAGACCCAGTACTTC.

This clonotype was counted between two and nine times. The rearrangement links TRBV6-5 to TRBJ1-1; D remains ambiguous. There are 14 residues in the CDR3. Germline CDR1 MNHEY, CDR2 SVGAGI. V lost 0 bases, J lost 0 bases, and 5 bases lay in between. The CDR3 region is CASSYSLLNTEAFF. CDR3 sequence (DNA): TGTGCCAGCAGTTACTCGCTCTTGAACACTGAAGCTTTCTTT.

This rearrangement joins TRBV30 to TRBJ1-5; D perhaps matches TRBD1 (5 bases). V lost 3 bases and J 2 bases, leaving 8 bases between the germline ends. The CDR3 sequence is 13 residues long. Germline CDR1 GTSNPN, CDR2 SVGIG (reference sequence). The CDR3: CAWSRAGNQPQHF. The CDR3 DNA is TGTGCCTGGAGCAGGGCTGGCAATCAGCCCCAGCATTTT.

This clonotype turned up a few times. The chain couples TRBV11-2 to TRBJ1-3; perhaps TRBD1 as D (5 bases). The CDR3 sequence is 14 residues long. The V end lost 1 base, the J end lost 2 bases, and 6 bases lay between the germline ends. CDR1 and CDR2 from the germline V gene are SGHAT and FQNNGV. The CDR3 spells CASSLAGPGNTIYF. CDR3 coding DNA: TGTGCCAGCAGCTTAGCAGGGCCTGGAAACACCATATATTTT.

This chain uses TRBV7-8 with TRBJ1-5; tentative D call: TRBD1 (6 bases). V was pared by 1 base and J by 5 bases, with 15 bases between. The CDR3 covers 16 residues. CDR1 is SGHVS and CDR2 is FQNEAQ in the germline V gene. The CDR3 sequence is CASSLVLRQAYQPQHF. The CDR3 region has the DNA TGTGCCAGCAGCTTAGTGCTTCGACAGGCTTATCAGCCCCAGCATTTT.

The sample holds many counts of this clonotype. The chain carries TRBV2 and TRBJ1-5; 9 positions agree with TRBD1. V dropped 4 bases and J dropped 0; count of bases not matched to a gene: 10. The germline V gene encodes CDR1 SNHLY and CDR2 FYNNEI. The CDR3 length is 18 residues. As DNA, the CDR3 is TGTGCCAGCAGTGTGGGACAGGGAAAGAGGTATAGCAATCAGCCCCAGCATTTT. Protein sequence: CASSVGQGKRYSNQPQHF.

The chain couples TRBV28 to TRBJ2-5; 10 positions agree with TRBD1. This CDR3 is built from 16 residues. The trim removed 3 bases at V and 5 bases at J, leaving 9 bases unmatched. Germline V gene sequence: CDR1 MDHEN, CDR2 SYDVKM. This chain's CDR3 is CASSFWRQGAGETQYF. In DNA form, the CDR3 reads TGTGCCAGCAGTTTCTGGAGACAGGGGGCGGGGGAGACCCAGTACTTC. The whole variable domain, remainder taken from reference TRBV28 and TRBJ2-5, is DVKVTQSSRYLVKRTGEKVFLECVQDMDHENMFWYRQDPGLGLRLIYFSYDVKMKEKGDIPEGYSVSREKKERFSLILESASTNQTSMYLCASSFWRQGAGETQYFGPGTRLLVL.

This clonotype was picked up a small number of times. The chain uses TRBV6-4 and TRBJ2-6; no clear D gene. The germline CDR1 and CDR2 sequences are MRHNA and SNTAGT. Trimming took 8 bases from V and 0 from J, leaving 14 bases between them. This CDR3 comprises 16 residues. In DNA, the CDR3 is TGTGCCAGCGGTCAAATCGGTCGCTCTGGGGCCAACGTCCTGACTTTC. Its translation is CASGQIGRSGANVLTF.

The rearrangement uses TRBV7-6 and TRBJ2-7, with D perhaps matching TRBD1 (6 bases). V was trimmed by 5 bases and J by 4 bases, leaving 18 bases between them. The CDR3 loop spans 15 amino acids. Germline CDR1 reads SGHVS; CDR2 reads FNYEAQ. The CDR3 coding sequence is TGTGCCAGCAGCCCCCGACAGGCTCAGCATTACGAGCAGTACTTC. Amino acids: CASSPRQAQHYEQYF. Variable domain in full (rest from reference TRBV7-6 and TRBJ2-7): GAGVSQSPRYKVTKRGQDVALRCDPISGHVSLYWYRQALGQGPEFLTYFNYEAQQDKSGLPNDRFSAERPEGSISTLTIQRTEQRDSAMYRCASSPRQAQHYEQYFGPGTRLTVT.

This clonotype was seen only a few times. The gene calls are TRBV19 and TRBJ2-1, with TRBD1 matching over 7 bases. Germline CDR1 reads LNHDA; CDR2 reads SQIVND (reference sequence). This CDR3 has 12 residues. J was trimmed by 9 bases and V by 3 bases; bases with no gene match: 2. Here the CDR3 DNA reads TGTGCCAGTAGTATCCCAGGGGGTGAGCAGTTCTTC. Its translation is CASSIPGGEQFF.

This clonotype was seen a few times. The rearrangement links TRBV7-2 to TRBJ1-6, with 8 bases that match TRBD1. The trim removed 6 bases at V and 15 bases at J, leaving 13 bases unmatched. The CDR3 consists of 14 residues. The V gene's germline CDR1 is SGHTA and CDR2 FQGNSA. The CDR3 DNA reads TGTGCCAGCAGTCTAGAGGGACAGGTTTTCGACCTCCACTTT. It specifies CASSLEGQVFDLHF.

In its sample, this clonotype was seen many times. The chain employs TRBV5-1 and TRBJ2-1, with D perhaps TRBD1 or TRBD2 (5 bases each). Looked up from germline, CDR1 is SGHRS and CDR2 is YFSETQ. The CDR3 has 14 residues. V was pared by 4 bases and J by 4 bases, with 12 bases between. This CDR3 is CASSRGDPYNEQFF. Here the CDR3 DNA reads TGCGCCAGCAGCAGAGGGGATCCATACAATGAGCAGTTCTTC. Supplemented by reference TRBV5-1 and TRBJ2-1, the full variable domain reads KAGVTQTPRYLIKTRGQQVTLSCSPISGHRSVSWYQQTPGQGLQFLFEYFSETQRNKGNFPGRFSGRQFSNSRSEMNVSTLELGDSALYLCASSRGDPYNEQFFGPGTRLTVL.

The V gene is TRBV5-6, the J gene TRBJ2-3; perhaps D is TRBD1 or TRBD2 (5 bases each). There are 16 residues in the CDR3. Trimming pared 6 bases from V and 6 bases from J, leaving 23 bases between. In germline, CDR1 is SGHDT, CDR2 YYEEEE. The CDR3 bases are TGTGCCAGCAACTCTCCTAGGGAACTATGGGGGGATACGCAGTATTTT. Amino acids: CASNSPRELWGDTQYF.

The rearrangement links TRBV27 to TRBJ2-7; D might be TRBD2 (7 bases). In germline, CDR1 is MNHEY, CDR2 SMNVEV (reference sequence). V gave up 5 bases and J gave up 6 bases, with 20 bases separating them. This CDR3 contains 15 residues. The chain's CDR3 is CASSEGGGLVLEQYF. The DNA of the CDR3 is TGTGCCAGCAGTGAAGGGGGAGGGCTGGTTCTCGAGCAGTACTTC.

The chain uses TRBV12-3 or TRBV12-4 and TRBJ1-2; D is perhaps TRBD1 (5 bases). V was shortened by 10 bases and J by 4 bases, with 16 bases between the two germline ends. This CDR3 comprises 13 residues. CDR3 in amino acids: CAISGRVGYGYTF. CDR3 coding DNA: TGTGCCATTAGTGGCAGGGTGGGCTATGGCTACACCTTC.

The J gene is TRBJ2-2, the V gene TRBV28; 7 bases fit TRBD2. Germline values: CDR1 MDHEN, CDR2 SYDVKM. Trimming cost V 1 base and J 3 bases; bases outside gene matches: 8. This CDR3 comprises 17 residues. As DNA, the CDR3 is TGTGCCAGCAGTTTATACCTGACTAGCCGGTACACCGGGGAGCTGTTTTTT. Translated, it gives CASSLYLTSRYTGELFF. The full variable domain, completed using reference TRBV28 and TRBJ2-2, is DVKVTQSSRYLVKRTGEKVFLECVQDMDHENMFWYRQDPGLGLRLIYFSYDVKMKEKGDIPEGYSVSREKKERFSLILESASTNQTSMYLCASSLYLTSRYTGELFFGEGSRLTVL.

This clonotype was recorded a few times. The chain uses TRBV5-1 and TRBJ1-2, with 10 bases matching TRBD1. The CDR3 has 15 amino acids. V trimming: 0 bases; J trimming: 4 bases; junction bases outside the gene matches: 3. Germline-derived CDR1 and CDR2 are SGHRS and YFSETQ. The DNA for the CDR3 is TGCGCCAGCAGCTTGGGGACAGGGGGGAGCTATGGCTACACCTTC. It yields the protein CASSLGTGGSYGYTF.

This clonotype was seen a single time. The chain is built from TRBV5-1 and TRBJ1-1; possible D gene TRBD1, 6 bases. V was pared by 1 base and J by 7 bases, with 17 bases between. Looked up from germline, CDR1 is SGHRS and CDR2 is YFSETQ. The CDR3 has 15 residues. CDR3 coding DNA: TGCGCCAGCAGCTTGAGGGGGGCAGCGTCAAATGAAGCTTTCTTT. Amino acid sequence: CASSLRGAASNEAFF.

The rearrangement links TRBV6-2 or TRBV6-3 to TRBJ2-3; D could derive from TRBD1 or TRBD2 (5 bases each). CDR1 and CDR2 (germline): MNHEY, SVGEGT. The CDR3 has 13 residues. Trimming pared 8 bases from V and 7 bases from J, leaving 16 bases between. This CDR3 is CASGRGDSYTQYF. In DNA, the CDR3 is TGTGCCAGCGGGAGAGGGGATAGTTATACGCAGTATTTT.

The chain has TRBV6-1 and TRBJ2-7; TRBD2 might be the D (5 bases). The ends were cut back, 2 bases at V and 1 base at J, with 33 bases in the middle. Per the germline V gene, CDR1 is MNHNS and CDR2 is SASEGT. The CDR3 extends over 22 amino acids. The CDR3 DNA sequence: TGTGCCAGCAGTGAACTAGGTTGGCAAGTAGGAGGAGGCGGAGATTGGTCCTACGAGCAGTACTTC. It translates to CASSELGWQVGGGGDWSYEQYF.

CDR3 nucleotide sequence: TGTGCCAGCAGTCAACAGGGGCGCAATCAGCCCCAGCATTTT. It encodes CASSQQGRNQPQHF. This chain links TRBV28 with TRBJ1-5; 7 bases map to TRBD1. The J segment lost 2 bases and the V segment lost 5 bases, leaving 3 bases of the junction unmatched. CDR1 is MDHEN and CDR2 is SYDVKM in the germline V gene. The CDR3 spans 14 residues.

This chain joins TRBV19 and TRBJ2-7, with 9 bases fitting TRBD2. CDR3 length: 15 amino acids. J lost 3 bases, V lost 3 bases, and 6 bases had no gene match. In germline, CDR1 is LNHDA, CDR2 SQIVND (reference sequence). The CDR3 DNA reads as TGTGCCAGTAGTATCGGCGGACTAGCGTTCTACGAGCAGTACTTC. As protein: CASSIGGLAFYEQYF.